This T cell receptor beta chain was found in a study of T cells in Graves' hyperthyroidism and ophthalmopathy. Between the trimmed V and J ends, which lost 7 bases and 8 bases, there was a span of 28 bases. Germline lookup yields CDR1 SGHKS and CDR2 YYEKEE (reference sequence). The CDR3 extends over 18 amino acids. Amplification yielded TCR beta CDR3 regions, with RNA transcripts as the source. HTBI primers were used for first-round RT-PCR of the TCR CDR3. TCRdb reprocessed the multiplex PCR reads with MiXCR, giving one entry per CDR3 protein. The sample consists of about 180,000 distinct CDR3 sequences, over 8% of them appearing once. The table lists this clonotype with many counts.

The sequenced material came from blood. The V and J genes are TRBV5-5 and TRBJ1-6; weak D call: TRBD1 (5 bases). This receptor was taken from a woman aged 18 to 35 with Graves' hyperthyroidism that later progressed to Graves' ophthalmopathy. The CDR3 loop reads CASRSLKGHARDDSPLHF. Written as DNA, the CDR3 is TGTGCCAGCCGCTCCTTGAAGGGGCATGCCCGGGACGATTCACCCCTCCACTTT. The complete variable domain, with remaining parts taken from reference TRBV5-5 and TRBJ1-6, reads DAGVTQSPTHLIKTRGQQVTLRCSPISGHKSVSWYQQVLGQGPQFIFQYYEKEERGRGNFPDRFSARQFPNYSSELNVNALLLGDSALYLCASRSLKGHARDDSPLHFGNGTRLTVT.